These T cell receptor beta chains were read from a single sample in a study of cytomegalovirus exposure and HLA in healthy donors. Generated by immunoSEQ multiplex PCR, the TCRdb table keeps only in-frame clones and is missing some. Among about 90,000 clones listed, over 65% were seen once. What was sequenced was PBMCs. The source is a woman under 30 in good health and CMV-seropositive. Both conserved end residues are trimmed from each CDR3. Size is stated for part of the rows, as once, few or many counts, or as a class when the clone is expanded.

V: TRBV4-1; J: TRBJ1-1; size: -; CDR3: ASSQEGGYTEAF
V: TRBV19; J: TRBJ1-1; size: few; CDR3: ASSLQVANTEAF
V: TRBV7-8; J: TRBJ2-7; size: -; CDR3: ASSLGTSGRLYEQY
V: TRBV27; J: -; size: -; CDR3: ASSSSGPAYEQY
V: TRBV5-1; J: TRBJ2-2; size: few; CDR3: ASSRRPGQGARNPTGELF
V: TRBV19; J: TRBJ2-1; size: -; CDR3: ASSRSRTSPYNEQF
V: TRBV5-6; J: TRBJ1-1; size: -; CDR3: ASSLPQMGRGILTEAF
V: TRBV4-2; J: TRBJ2-4; size: -; CDR3: ASSQGPPQEVAKNIQY
V: TRBV19; J: TRBJ1-2; size: -; CDR3: ASSPGTGGLVYGYT
V: TRBV6-1; J: TRBJ1-6; size: once; CDR3: ASSQQGGDNSPLH
V: TRBV23-1; J: TRBJ2-2; size: -; CDR3: ASSQRGRTGELF
V: TRBV9; J: TRBJ1-2; size: -; CDR3: ASSDTGVRANYGYT
V: TRBV5-1; J: TRBJ2-3; size: many; CDR3: ASSFGTGDYTDTQY
V: TRBV7-9; J: TRBJ1-1; size: once; CDR3: ASSFENTGNTEAF
V: TRBV28; J: TRBJ1-2; size: -; CDR3: ASSSGQGGGYT
V: TRBV14; J: TRBJ2-3; size: -; CDR3: ASSPFQGDTQY
V: TRBV12-2; J: TRBJ1-2; size: -; CDR3: ASRFTSDYGYT
V: TRBV5-8; J: TRBJ1-4; size: -; CDR3: ASSSGQRGEKLF
V: TRBV6-1; J: TRBJ2-1; size: -; CDR3: ASSAIGTSGSRFYNEQF
V: TRBV4-3; J: TRBJ2-7; size: -; CDR3: ASSQESGGFYEQY
V: TRBV28; J: TRBJ2-7; size: -; CDR3: ASSLGTSGS
V: TRBV5-5; J: TRBJ1-5; size: -; CDR3: ASSLAPAGLYQPQH
V: TRBV10-3; J: TRBJ2-1; size: -; CDR3: AISEEGYEQF
V: TRBV6-5; J: TRBJ1-2; size: -; CDR3: ASSIATDGAYGYT
V: TRBV5-6; J: TRBJ2-5; size: -; CDR3: ASSPGSILAGGSETQY
V: TRBV10-3; J: TRBJ1-5; size: -; CDR3: AISTGNGNQPQH
V: TRBV14; J: TRBJ2-7; size: few; CDR3: ASSSYRGAYEQY
V: TRBV5-4; J: TRBJ2-3; size: -; CDR3: ASSLTGDADTQY
V: TRBV7-9; J: TRBJ2-1; size: -; CDR3: ASSLARQGKDNEQF
V: TRBV29-1; J: TRBJ2-1; size: -; CDR3: SVGLTNEQF
V: TRBV27; J: TRBJ2-3; size: -; CDR3: ASSPGLAVGDTQY
V: TRBV6-5; J: TRBJ1-5; size: medium-sized; CDR3: ASSVTGAHQPQH